The clone carrying this T cell receptor beta chain was counted a few times. Its specificity is not known. TCRdb itself ran the RT-PCR reads through MiXCR, one entry per CDR3 protein. The sample shows some 600,000 distinct CDR3 sequences, around 15% of them seen only once. This sample was taken from a study of response to subunit inactivated influenza vaccine. The study's findings and limits: Researchers suggested that each seasonal influenza vaccination recruits few new T cells.

This CDR3 region has 13 residues. Trimming took off 0 bases at V and 6 bases at J, with 7 bases between the two ends. Germline values: CDR1 SGHAT, CDR2 FQNNGV. The specimen comprised PBMCs from blood, sampled roughly 15 days before vaccination. The receptor was derived from a man between 50 and 59 years old who received an inactivated influenza vaccine. The chain uses TRBV11-2 and TRBJ2-3; D call uncertain. CDR3 region: CASSLDPLDTQYF. The CDR3 coding sequence is TGTGCCAGCAGCTTAGACCCCTTGGATACGCAGTATTTT.